These 5 T cell receptor beta chains originate from one sample sequenced in a study of T cell repertoires in cytomegalovirus infection. TCRdb processed the reads anew with MiXCR; each CDR3 protein has one entry. The data hold 150,000 to 200,000 distinct CDR3 sequences, with 28% observed a single time. Material for sequencing was PBMCs. Receptors originate from a human donor in good health (CMV status not recorded). Some clones in this sample may be carry-over from other donors' samples.

The chain combines TRBV29-1 with TRBJ2-1; D remains unclear. The CDR3 is 11 residues long. Germline lookup yields CDR1 SQVTM and CDR2 ANQGSEA. Trimming pared 4 bases from V and 4 bases from J, leaving 5 bases between. CDR3: CSVGRYNEQFF. Written as DNA, the CDR3 is TGCAGCGTTGGGAGATACAATGAGCAGTTCTTC.

Many counts were recorded for this clonotype. The chain recombines TRBV7-2 with TRBJ1-5, with 11 bases identical to TRBD1. The CDR3 totals 15 residues. V was clipped by 5 bases and J by 6 bases; unmatched bases: 6. Germline V gives CDR1 SGHTA, CDR2 FQGNSA. The CDR3 is CASSVGTGGRQPQHF. The CDR3 bases are TGTGCCAGCAGCGTTGGGACAGGGGGTCGTCAGCCCCAGCATTTT.

The genes are TRBV15 and TRBJ2-1; D possibly uses TRBD1 or TRBD2 (5 bases each). The CDR3 spans 14 residues. The V gene's germline CDR1 is LNHNV and CDR2 YYDKDF (reference sequence). The V gene lost 6 bases and the J gene lost 2 bases, with 11 bases spanning the gap. In DNA form, the CDR3 reads TGTGCCACCAGTGATCGGGGCCCCTACAATGAGCAGTTCTTC. Protein sequence: CATSDRGPYNEQFF.

The rearrangement joins TRBV6-6 to TRBJ1-5, with a tentative D call TRBD1 (6 bases). The CDR3 runs 16 residues. From germline, CDR1 is MNHNY and CDR2 SVGAGI (reference sequence). Trimming cost V 1 base and J 2 bases, with 12 bases left between them. The CDR3 is CASSYFTGWGNQPQHF. In DNA form, the CDR3 reads TGTGCCAGCAGTTACTTCACAGGGTGGGGCAATCAGCCCCAGCATTTT.

In this sample, this clonotype turned up many times. The chain is built from TRBV4-3 and TRBJ2-1, with a tentative D call TRBD2 (6 bases). Germline lookup yields CDR1 LGHNA and CDR2 YSLEER. Trimming cost V 0 bases and J 12 bases, with 12 bases left between them. The CDR3 runs to 13 residues. This CDR3 is CASSQDGERAQFF. CDR3 sequence (DNA): TGCGCCAGCAGCCAAGATGGGGAGCGGGCGCAGTTCTTC.